These 9 T cell receptor beta chains came from one sample sequenced in a study of T cell changes during pregnancy in multiple sclerosis. The protocol was immunoSEQ multiplex PCR, while the TCRdb copy is restricted to in-frame clones and leaves out a portion. Found here are 41,000 or so clones, roughly nine tenths of them singletons; the top ten hold approximately 0.67%. The source material was CD4+ T cells from peripheral blood mononuclear cells, sampled in the first trimester of pregnancy. The receptors here all came from a female donor with multiple sclerosis, enrolled in a pregnancy study.

This clone appeared once. The chain joins TRBV6-6 to TRBJ1-5; 9 positions agree with TRBD1. V lost 5 bases, J lost 2 bases, and 7 bases stayed unmatched. This CDR3 comprises 16 residues. The V gene's germline CDR1 is MNHNY and CDR2 SVGAGI (reference sequence). Here the CDR3 reads CASSTGQGIGNQPQHF. The DNA for the CDR3 is TGTGCCAGCAGTACGGGACAGGGCATCGGCAATCAGCCCCAGCATTTT.

This chain uses TRBV7-3 with TRBJ2-7; a weak D match, TRBD1 (5 bases). Germline CDR1 is SGHTA and CDR2 is FQGTGA. V lost 2 bases, J lost 0 bases, and 8 bases lay in between. This CDR3 is 14 amino acids long. The CDR3: CASSLQGNSYEQYF. In DNA form, the CDR3 reads TGTGCCAGCAGCTTACAGGGCAACTCCTACGAGCAGTACTTC.

V is TRBV4-3 and J is TRBJ1-2, with D hard to call. The CDR3 has 15 amino acids. The germline gives CDR1 LGHNA, CDR2 YSLEER. With 0 bases removed from V and 8 bases from J, the gap between germline ends came to 16 bases. The CDR3 reads CASSQDLAASVGYTF. The DNA of the CDR3 is TGCGCCAGCAGCCAAGATCTAGCAGCATCGGTAGGCTACACCTTC.

This clone has a handful of counts. The rearrangement joins TRBV18 to TRBJ2-5; D call uncertain. Trimming cost V 2 bases and J 2 bases, with 6 bases left between them. The CDR3 has 13 amino acids. The germline V gene has CDR1 KGHSH and CDR2 LQKENI. The DNA for the CDR3 is TGTGCCAGCTCACCAGGTACACAAGAGACCCAGTACTTC. It is translated as CASSPGTQETQYF.

V usage is TRBV2 and J usage is TRBJ1-5, with 7 bases lining up with TRBD1. Looked up from germline, CDR1 is SNHLY and CDR2 is FYNNEI. V was pared by 8 bases and J by 0 bases, with 4 bases of the junction left unmatched. The CDR3 has 14 residues. The DNA for the CDR3 is TGTGCCAGCCGGACAGGTACTAGCAATCAGCCCCAGCATTTT. It is translated as CASRTGTSNQPQHF.

V is TRBV27 and J is TRBJ2-7; a possible D gene is TRBD1 (6 bases). The germline gives CDR1 MNHEY, CDR2 SMNVEV (reference sequence). With 3 bases removed from V and 6 bases from J, the gap between germline ends came to 15 bases. This CDR3 is built from 14 residues. In DNA form, the CDR3 reads TGTGCCAGCAGTTTCGTACAGGGATCAGGCGAGCAGTACTTC. Amino acids: CASSFVQGSGEQYF.

The chain combines TRBV6-6 with TRBJ1-4, with a tentative D call TRBD1 (6 bases). CDR1 and CDR2 (germline): MNHNY, SVGAGI (reference sequence). The CDR3 is made up of 15 amino acids. V was clipped by 10 bases and J by 8 bases, with 23 bases between them. CDR3 nucleotide sequence: TGTGCCACCATCCCCCCGGGGGGCGAAAGGGAAAAACTGTTTTTT. Its translation: CATIPPGGEREKLFF.

The chain joins TRBV28 to TRBJ2-1; 10 nucleotides match TRBD1. Germline CDR1 reads MDHEN; CDR2 reads SYDVKM. Germline trimming cut 4 bases from V and 10 bases from J; bases unmatched to any gene: 16. The length of the CDR3 is 17 residues. In DNA, the CDR3 is TGTGCCAGCAGTTCGTTAAGTCCCGGGACAGGGGTTGGCGAGCAGTTCTTC. Its protein product is CASSSLSPGTGVGEQFF.

V usage is TRBV2 and J usage is TRBJ1-2, with D perhaps matching TRBD1 (5 bases). The CDR3 length is 13 residues. Germline values: CDR1 SNHLY, CDR2 FYNNEI. Trimming stripped 5 bases from V and 8 bases from J, with 15 bases between. CDR3 sequence reads: CASSKTRVFGYTF. DNA for the CDR3: TGTGCCAGCAGTAAAACCAGGGTTTTCGGCTACACCTTC. Filled out from reference TRBV2 and TRBJ1-2, the complete variable domain reads EPEVTQTPSHQVTQMGQEVILRCVPISNHLYFYWYRQILGQKVEFLVSFYNNEISEKSEIFDDQFSVERPDGSNFTLKIRSTKLEDSAMYFCASSKTRVFGYTFGSGTRLTVV.